The next 18 T cell receptor beta chains were all read from a single sample in a study of cytomegalovirus exposure and HLA in healthy donors. Researchers ran the PCR with 60 Vbeta and 13 Jbeta primers. The data were produced by immunoSEQ multiplex PCR, yet TCRdb's version contains in-frame clones alone and is incomplete. The sample holds some 140,000 clones, roughly 77% seen once. Sequenced material: PBMCs. The source of these receptors is a man aged 25 to 40 in good health and CMV-seropositive.

In this sample, this clone turned up a few times. This sequence joins TRBV7-9 and TRBJ2-5; TRBD2 matches 9 bases. The CDR3 extends over 14 amino acids. CDR1 is SEHNR and CDR2 is FQNEAQ in the germline V gene (reference sequence). The trim removed 4 bases at V and 5 bases at J, leaving 5 bases unmatched. The CDR3 coding sequence is TGTGCCAGCAGCTCGGGACTAGCATCGGAGACCCAGTACTTC. Amino acids: CASSSGLASETQYF.

This sequence joins TRBV7-3 and TRBJ1-2, with D perhaps TRBD1 (5 bases). Germline CDR1 and CDR2: SGHTA and FQGTGA. Trimming took 5 bases from V and 3 from J, leaving 7 bases between them. The CDR3 is made up of 12 amino acids. The CDR3 sequence is CASSQGDYGYTF. The CDR3 DNA reads TGTGCCAGCAGCCAAGGGGACTATGGCTACACCTTC.

The chain employs TRBV27 and TRBJ1-2, with 7 bases identical to TRBD1. V dropped 5 bases and J dropped 4; count of bases not matched to a gene: 7. Germline V CDR1 and CDR2: MNHEY, SMNVEV (reference sequence). This CDR3 contains 14 residues. The DNA for the CDR3 is TGTGCCAGCAGTAGACAGGGCAGACCCTATGGCTACACCTTC. Translated, it gives CASSRQGRPYGYTF.

The chain employs TRBV5-1 and TRBJ2-7; the match to TRBD1 covers 7 bases. Germline V gene lookup returns CDR1 SGHRS and CDR2 YFSETQ. CDR3 length: 16 residues. Losses at the gene ends were 0 bases for V and 5 bases for J; bases not matched to a gene: 11. The CDR3 protein is CASSLVGGRAPHEQYF. For the CDR3, the DNA is TGCGCCAGCAGCTTGGTAGGGGGCAGGGCTCCCCACGAGCAGTACTTC.

The chain carries TRBV5-8 and TRBJ1-5, with a possible D match to TRBD1 (5 bases). Germline lookup yields CDR1 SGHTS and CDR2 YDEGEE. V gave up 0 bases and J gave up 7 bases, with 8 bases separating them. The CDR3 consists of 13 residues. CDR3 loop: CASSLGGSQPQHF. The CDR3 DNA reads as TGTGCCAGCAGCTTGGGGGGCAGCCAGCCCCAGCATTTT.

The rearrangement joins TRBV5-1 to TRBJ2-7; 9 positions match TRBD2. V dropped 0 bases and J dropped 5; count of bases not matched to a gene: 3. Germline V lookup: CDR1 SGHRS, CDR2 YFSETQ. This CDR3 has 14 residues. This CDR3 is CASSLGSGSHEQYF. The CDR3, as DNA: TGCGCCAGCAGCTTGGGTAGCGGGAGCCACGAGCAGTACTTC.

This clone is a singleton in its sample. V usage is TRBV19 and J usage is TRBJ2-7; 11 positions match TRBD1. V shed 4 bases and J 2 bases; nucleotides not matched to a gene: 7. The CDR3 consists of 16 residues. Germline CDR1 LNHDA, CDR2 SQIVND (reference sequence). The CDR3 sequence is CASSTLRTGGTYEQYF. CDR3 DNA sequence: TGTGCCAGTAGTACTCTCAGGACAGGGGGCACCTACGAGCAGTACTTC.

The chain recombines TRBV13 with TRBJ1-3; tentatively, D is TRBD1 (6 bases). The length of the CDR3 is 14 residues. The germline V and J ends were trimmed by 3 bases and 9 bases, with 15 bases remaining between them. Looked up from germline, CDR1 is PRHDT and CDR2 is FYEKMQ (reference sequence). This CDR3 is CASSFRGVPSTIYF. The CDR3 DNA reads TGTGCCAGCAGCTTCAGGGGCGTCCCCAGCACCATATATTTT.

The genes are TRBV7-6 and TRBJ2-3; TRBD2 aligns across 10 bases. There are 16 residues in the CDR3. Trimming cost V 4 bases and J 2 bases; bases outside gene matches: 6. Germline V gene sequence: CDR1 SGHVS, CDR2 FNYEAQ. CDR3 residues: CASSWGSGGSTDTQYF. CDR3 coding DNA: TGTGCCAGCAGCTGGGGTAGCGGGGGGTCCACAGATACGCAGTATTTT.

This clone appeared a single time. The V and J genes are TRBV4-2 and TRBJ1-5; tentative D call: TRBD1 (5 bases). V gave up 0 bases and J gave up 0 bases, with 9 bases separating them. Per the germline V gene, CDR1 is LGHNA and CDR2 is YNFKEQ. The CDR3 sequence is 16 residues long. CDR3 sequence reads: CASSQDGGASNQPQHF. The CDR3 DNA follows: TGTGCCAGCAGCCAAGATGGAGGGGCTAGCAATCAGCCCCAGCATTTT.

The chain recombines TRBV4-3 with TRBJ2-1; 10 nucleotides line up with TRBD2. J gave up 7 bases and V 3 bases, and 21 bases lay outside the gene matches. Germline V gene sequence: CDR1 LGHNA, CDR2 YSLEER. CDR3 length equals 20 residues. The CDR3 protein is CASSHRRERLAGAGSNEQFF. In DNA form, the CDR3 reads TGCGCCAGCAGCCATCGGCGTGAGCGGCTAGCGGGGGCGGGGTCGAATGAGCAGTTCTTC.

This chain links TRBV18 with TRBJ1-2; 9 bases agree with TRBD1. Trimming removed 2 bases from V and 6 bases from J; junction bases left unmatched: 10. The CDR3 length is 16 residues. In germline, CDR1 is KGHSH, CDR2 LQKENI. CDR3 in amino acids: CASSPYSQGAMDGYTF. CDR3 sequence (DNA): TGTGCCAGCTCACCATATTCACAGGGGGCAATGGATGGCTACACCTTC. Full variable domain (remainder filled in from reference TRBV18 and TRBJ1-2): NAGVMQNPRHLVRRRGQEARLRCSPMKGHSHVYWYRQLPEEGLKFMVYLQKENIIDESGMPKERFSAEFPKEGPSILRIQQVVRGDSAAYFCASSPYSQGAMDGYTFGSGTRLTVV.

The chain is built from TRBV5-6 and TRBJ2-3; weak D call: TRBD2 (5 bases). This CDR3 contains 16 residues. V was trimmed by 0 bases and J by 2 bases, leaving 13 bases between them. The germline gives CDR1 SGHDT, CDR2 YYEEEE. The CDR3 nucleotides are TGTGCCAGCAGCTTGGATGGCCGAGGGTTCACAGATACGCAGTATTTT. Translation: CASSLDGRGFTDTQYF.

The V and J genes are TRBV5-4 and TRBJ1-4; D unresolved. The V end lost 7 bases, the J end lost 4 bases, and 5 bases lay between the germline ends. This CDR3 has 11 amino acids. CDR1 and CDR2 from the germline V gene are SGHNT and YYREEE (reference sequence). CDR3 in amino acids: CASSYNEKLFF. In nucleotides, the CDR3 is TGTGCCAGCTCTTATAATGAAAAACTGTTTTTT.

The chain uses TRBV5-8 and TRBJ1-5, with a weak D call TRBD1 (6 bases). The CDR3 has 14 residues. V lost 2 bases, J lost 4 bases, and 10 bases lay in between. Germline V gene lookup returns CDR1 SGHTS and CDR2 YDEGEE. The CDR3 sequence is CASSFGQLNQPQHF. The CDR3, as DNA: TGTGCCAGCAGCTTCGGACAGCTAAATCAGCCCCAGCATTTT.

The chain carries TRBV10-3 and TRBJ1-2; TRBD1 agrees at 10 bases. V was clipped by 6 bases and J by 2 bases; unmatched bases: 6. Germline-derived CDR1 and CDR2 are ENHRY and SYGVKD. The CDR3 sequence is 15 residues long. The CDR3 region is CAIRSQTGGNYGYTF. The CDR3 DNA is TGTGCCATCAGATCCCAGACAGGGGGCAACTATGGCTACACCTTC.

The chain carries TRBV5-6 and TRBJ1-1, with TRBD1 matching 7 bases. The trim removed 4 bases at V and 1 base at J, leaving 4 bases unmatched. CDR1 is SGHDT, CDR2 YYEEEE, per germline. This CDR3 is 14 amino acids long. CDR3 DNA sequence: TGTGCCAGCAGCCCCGACAGGGCGAACACTGAAGCTTTCTTT. This encodes CASSPDRANTEAFF.

The rearrangement joins TRBV29-1 to TRBJ2-2; a possible D gene is TRBD2 (6 bases). The V gene lost 7 bases and the J gene lost 4 bases, with 10 bases spanning the gap. The CDR3 sequence is 12 residues long. The germline gives CDR1 SQVTM, CDR2 ANQGSEA. In nucleotides, the CDR3 is TGCAGCGCGAGGAGGGCCACCGGGGAGCTGTTTTTT. Encoded protein: CSARRATGELFF.